These 6 T cell receptor beta chains came from one sample sequenced in a study of T cells in Graves' hyperthyroidism and ophthalmopathy. RNA transcripts provided the source from which TCR beta CDR3 regions were amplified. First-round RT-PCR with HTBI primers amplified the TCR CDR3 region. MiXCR, run by TCRdb on the multiplex PCR reads, gives a single entry per CDR3 protein. The data contain nearly 600,000 distinct CDR3 sequences, roughly 14% of them singletons. Sequenced: blood. The receptor source for this set is a woman aged 25 to 45 with Graves' hyperthyroidism that later progressed to Graves' ophthalmopathy.

This clonotype was recorded at least ten times. The rearrangement links TRBV28 to TRBJ2-7, with 10 bases aligning to TRBD2. Germline V lookup: CDR1 MDHEN, CDR2 SYDVKM. The J segment lost 0 bases and the V segment lost 6 bases, leaving 8 bases of the junction unmatched. The CDR3 totals 16 residues. DNA for the CDR3: TGTGCCAGCAGCCCTGGACTAGCGGCCAGCTCCTACGAGCAGTACTTC. It codes for CASSPGLAASSYEQYF.

The V gene is TRBV10-3, the J gene TRBJ2-7; the D gene is possibly TRBD1 (6 bases). The germline V gene encodes CDR1 ENHRY and CDR2 SYGVKD. The CDR3 is 13 residues long. V dropped 3 bases and J dropped 5 bases, with 11 bases sitting between them. The CDR3 spells CAISDPRGNEQYF. In DNA form, the CDR3 reads TGTGCCATCAGTGACCCGAGGGGGAACGAGCAGTACTTC.

J is TRBJ2-7 and V is TRBV24-1; weak D call: TRBD1 (6 bases). CDR3 length: 12 amino acids. The germline V gene encodes CDR1 KGHDR and CDR2 SFDVKD. Trimming took off 3 bases at V and 6 bases at J, with 8 bases between the two ends. In DNA, the CDR3 is TGTGCCACCAGTGATCCGACAGGCGAGCAGTACTTC. This codes for CATSDPTGEQYF.

CDR3 DNA: TGTGCCAGTGTGCGGGGGACCTCCTACGGGAATGAGCAGTTCTTC. This codes for CASVRGTSYGNEQFF. The genes are TRBV19 and TRBJ2-1; 7 bases are shared with TRBD2. This CDR3 contains 15 residues. V trimming: 8 bases; J trimming: 7 bases; junction bases outside the gene matches: 14. Germline V gene sequence: CDR1 LNHDA, CDR2 SQIVND (reference sequence). Supplemented by reference TRBV19 and TRBJ2-1, the full variable domain reads DGGITQSPKYLFRKEGQNVTLSCEQNLNHDAMYWYRQDPGQGLRLIYYSQIVNDFQKGDIAEGYSVSREKKESFPLTVTSAQKNPTAFYLCASVRGTSYGNEQFFGPGTRLTVL.

This clonotype was picked up many times. The chain combines TRBV5-1 with TRBJ2-1; 12 nucleotides line up with TRBD2. CDR3 length: 16 amino acids. V lost 4 bases, J lost 2 bases, and 4 bases stayed unmatched. The germline V gene has CDR1 SGHRS and CDR2 YFSETQ. The CDR3: CASSPTSGRPYNEQFF. The CDR3 region has the DNA TGCGCCAGCAGCCCTACTAGCGGGAGGCCCTACAATGAGCAGTTCTTC.

This clonotype was counted at least ten times. The chain employs TRBV28 and TRBJ2-7; 9 nucleotides align to TRBD2. CDR3 length: 14 amino acids. Trimming cost V 3 bases and J 3 bases; bases outside gene matches: 3. Germline assignment: CDR1 MDHEN and CDR2 SYDVKM. In DNA, the CDR3 is TGTGCCAGCAGTTTTAGCGGGAGAAACTACGAGCAGTACTTC. Protein product: CASSFSGRNYEQYF.